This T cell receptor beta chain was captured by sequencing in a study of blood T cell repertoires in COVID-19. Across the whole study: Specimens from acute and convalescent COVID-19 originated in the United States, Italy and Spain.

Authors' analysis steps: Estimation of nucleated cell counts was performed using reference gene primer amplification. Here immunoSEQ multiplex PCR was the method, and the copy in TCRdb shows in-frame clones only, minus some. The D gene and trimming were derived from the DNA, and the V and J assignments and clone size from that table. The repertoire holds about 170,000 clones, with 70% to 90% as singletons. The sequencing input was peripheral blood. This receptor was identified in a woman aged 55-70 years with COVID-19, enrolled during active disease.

The CDR3 sequence: CASGFSGSYGYTF. As DNA, the CDR3 is TGTGCTAGTGGTTTCTCAGGTAGCTATGGCTACACCTTC. This sequence joins TRBV12-5 and TRBJ1-2; D gene unclear. Germline values: CDR1 LGHNT, CDR2 FRNRAP. With 3 bases removed from V and 4 bases from J, the gap between germline ends came to 9 bases. This CDR3 is 13 amino acids long.